A selection of T cell receptor beta chains follows, all from one sample in a study of cytomegalovirus exposure and HLA in healthy donors. Assay used: immunoSEQ multiplex PCR; TCRdb lists only in-frame clones, some missing. The data show about 110,000 clones, approximately 76% seen once. The sequencing sample was made of PBMCs. The receptors were gathered from a young man in good health and CMV-seronegative. CDR3s include the opening cysteine and the closing phenylalanine or tryptophan. D genes are given only for firm matches. Expanded clones get a size class; other rows say once, few or many, or leave the size out.

j_gene | v_gene | d_gene | abundance | CDR3aa | CDR3nt
TRBJ1-1 | TRBV6-1 | TRBD1 | NA | CASSVQGAGAEAFF | TGTGCCAGCAGTGTCCAGGGGGCAGGTGCTGAAGCTTTCTTT
TRBJ1-4 | TRBV7-2 | TRBD1 | few | CASSLVPGGDEKLFF | TGTGCCAGCAGCTTAGTTCCAGGGGGCGATGAAAAACTGTTTTTT
TRBJ1-6 | TRBV28 | NA | NA | CATRGSSYNSPLHF | TGTGCCACCCGGGGGAGCTCCTATAATTCACCCCTCCACTTT
TRBJ2-5 | TRBV10-3 | TRBD2 | NA | CAISTSGGNQETQYF | TGTGCCATCAGTACTAGCGGGGGGAACCAAGAGACCCAGTACTTC
TRBJ2-1 | TRBV4-2 | TRBD1 | NA | CASSQREQGARPNEQFF | TGTGCCAGCAGCCAAAGGGAACAGGGGGCGAGGCCGAATGAGCAGTTCTTC
TRBJ1-2 | TRBV5-6 | NA | few | CASSGGGGDYGYTF | TGTGCCAGCAGTGGAGGCGGGGGAGACTATGGCTACACCTTC
TRBJ2-6 | TRBV2 | NA | NA | CASLGQFGANVLTF | TGTGCCAGCCTGGGGCAGTTCGGGGCCAACGTCCTGACTTTC
TRBJ1-3 | TRBV20-1 | NA | NA | CSARDLNTIYF | TGCAGTGCTAGAGATCTGAACACCATATATTTT
TRBJ1-5 | TRBV19 | NA | NA | CASSVQDINSNQPQHF | TGTGCCAGTAGTGTCCAGGACATTAATAGCAATCAGCCCCAGCATTTT
TRBJ2-1 | TRBV11-1 | NA | NA | CASSYRNEQFF | TGTGCCAGCAGTTACCGGAATGAGCAGTTCTTC
TRBJ2-7 | TRBV6-5 | TRBD1 | NA | CASKRTGAYEQYF | TGTGCCAGCAAACGGACAGGGGCCTACGAGCAGTACTTC
TRBJ2-7 | TRBV5-6 | NA | few | CASSAQGEQYF | TGTGCCAGCAGCGCACAGGGAGAGCAGTACTTC
TRBJ2-3 | TRBV2 | NA | few | CASSLTDTQYF | TGTGCCAGCAGCCTCACAGATACGCAGTATTTT
TRBJ2-6 | TRBV4-2 | TRBD2 | NA | CASSQARAGGTGANVLTF | TGTGCCAGCAGCCAAGCGCGAGCGGGGGGTACTGGGGCCAACGTCCTGACTTTC
TRBJ2-7 | TRBV11-2 | TRBD1 | NA | CASSLGQGRYYEQYF | TGTGCCAGCAGCTTAGGACAGGGCCGGTACTACGAGCAGTACTTC
TRBJ2-1 | TRBV9 | TRBD1 | few | CASSVEGLGRGQQFF | TGTGCCAGCAGCGTAGAGGGATTGGGCAGGGGGCAGCAGTTCTTC
TRBJ1-3 | TRBV10-3 | NA | NA | CAISDTGSGNTIYF | TGTGCCATCAGTGACACGGGTTCTGGAAACACCATATATTTT
TRBJ2-3 | TRBV11-2 | NA | NA | CASSKGLGGPTDTQYF | TGTGCCAGCAGCAAAGGGCTGGGGGGGCCCACAGATACGCAGTATTTT
TRBJ1-2 | TRBV5-6 | TRBD1 | NA | CASSTRQGRGYTF | TGTGCCAGCAGCACCCGACAGGGTCGTGGCTACACCTTC
TRBJ1-2 | TRBV18 | TRBD1 | NA | CASSPGQSSYGYPF | TGTGCCAGCTCACCGGGACAGAGCTCCTATGGCTACCCCTTC
TRBJ2-2 | TRBV7-9 | TRBD2 | NA | CASRGGASTGELFF | TGTGCCAGCCGCGGGGGGGCCAGCACCGGGGAGCTGTTTTTT
TRBJ1-3 | TRBV7-9 | NA | NA | CASTLANTIYF | TGTGCCAGCACCCTGGCCAACACCATATATTTT
TRBJ2-3 | TRBV28 | NA | NA | CASRHLRSSVFSTDTQYF | TGTGCCAGCAGACACCTGAGGAGCTCGGTTTTTAGCACAGATACGCAGTATTTT
TRBJ2-5 | TRBV11-2 | TRBD1 | NA | CASSFRLGGSETQYF | TGTGCCAGCAGCTTTAGATTAGGGGGCTCAGAGACCCAGTACTTC
TRBJ1-1 | TRBV21-1 | NA | NA | CAVTGTGVAEAFF | TGTGCCGTAACCGGGACAGGGGTCGCTGAAGCTTTCTTT
TRBJ2-2 | TRBV14 | TRBD2 | NA | CASSVAGGATGELFF | TGTGCCAGCAGCGTAGCGGGGGGCGCCACCGGGGAGCTGTTTTTT
TRBJ2-2 | TRBV6-1 | TRBD1 | NA | CASWRTGDSGELFF | TGTGCCAGCTGGCGGACAGGGGATAGCGGGGAGCTGTTTTTT
TRBJ2-7 | TRBV9 | NA | once | CASSVGQVGQDEQYF | TGTGCCAGCAGCGTAGGTCAGGTCGGTCAGGACGAGCAGTACTTC
TRBJ1-1 | TRBV5-6 | NA | NA | CASSLTWTAPNTEAFF | TGTGCCAGCAGCCTTACTTGGACAGCCCCGAACACTGAAGCTTTCTTT
TRBJ2-3 | TRBV19 | NA | NA | CASSLGGSTTDTQYF | TGTGCCAGTTCGCTTGGGGGGAGCACCACAGATACGCAGTATTTT
TRBJ1-1 | TRBV5-8 | NA | few | CASSLGAGLNTEAFF | TGTGCCAGCAGCTTGGGTGCGGGGCTGAACACTGAAGCTTTCTTT
TRBJ2-7 | TRBV5-1 | TRBD1 | NA | CASSYSRDRVNEQYF | TGCGCCAGCAGTTATTCCCGGGACAGGGTAAACGAGCAGTACTTC
TRBJ2-1 | TRBV19 | NA | NA | CASSMTNYNEQFF | TGTGCCAGTAGTATGACTAACTACAATGAGCAGTTCTTC
TRBJ2-3 | TRBV4-2 | NA | few | CASRPSASTDTQYF | TGTGCCAGCAGACCTAGCGCTAGCACAGATACGCAGTATTTT
TRBJ1-1 | TRBV19 | NA | NA | CASSEWHPEGEAFF | TGTGCCAGTAGTGAGTGGCACCCCGAGGGTGAAGCTTTCTTT
TRBJ2-3 | TRBV11-2 | NA | NA | CASSLTPRGDTQYF | TGTGCCAGCAGCCTCACCCCACGAGGGGATACGCAGTATTTT
TRBJ2-5 | TRBV6-1 | NA | NA | CASSERWAGLGKTQYF | TGTGCCAGCAGTGAACGGTGGGCGGGTCTGGGGAAGACCCAGTACTTC
TRBJ1-2 | TRBV5-6 | TRBD1 | few | CASSLDRGKGYTF | TGTGCCAGCAGCTTGGACAGGGGTAAGGGCTACACCTTC
TRBJ2-1 | TRBV19 | TRBD2 | NA | CASSIAAGGPPYNEQFF | TGTGCCAGTAGTATCGCGGCGGGGGGGCCTCCCTACAATGAGCAGTTCTTC
TRBJ1-2 | TRBV28 | NA | NA | CATRTEPNYGYTF | TGTGCCACTAGGACTGAACCTAACTATGGCTACACCTTC
TRBJ1-6 | TRBV19 | NA | NA | CASSGGAGFYSPLHF | TGTGCCAGTAGTGGAGGTGCGGGATTTTATTCACCCCTCCACTTT
TRBJ2-7 | TRBV6-1 | NA | NA | CASSVGEGYEQYF | TGTGCCAGCAGTGTAGGGGAAGGCTACGAGCAGTACTTC
TRBJ2-1 | TRBV29-1 | TRBD1 | NA | CSVRTGAGNEQFF | TGCAGCGTTCGGACAGGGGCGGGCAATGAGCAGTTCTTC
TRBJ1-6 | TRBV7-9 | NA | NA | CSSSTRESALHF | TGTTCCAGCAGCACGCGGGAGTCTGCCCTCCACTTT
TRBJ1-1 | TRBV27 | NA | NA | CASSSIWRETEAFF | TGTGCCAGCAGTTCTATCTGGCGGGAGACTGAAGCTTTCTTT
TRBJ1-1 | TRBV7-2 | TRBD1 | NA | CASSPGQRAEAFF | TGTGCCAGCAGCCCGGGACAGAGGGCTGAAGCTTTCTTT
TRBJ2-1 | TRBV7-3 | NA | many | CASSFQGSSYNEQFF | TGTGCCAGCAGCTTCCAGGGGAGCTCCTACAATGAGCAGTTCTTC
TRBJ1-3 | TRBV5-4 | NA | NA | CASSFTGQGTIYF | TGTGCCAGCAGCTTTACCGGGCAGGGCACCATATATTTT
TRBJ2-7 | TRBV4-2 | NA | NA | CASSQGWSEQYF | TGTGCCAGCAGCCAAGGATGGAGTGAGCAGTACTTC
TRBJ2-1 | TRBV7-8 | NA | few | CASIRTGLQGEQFF | TGTGCCAGCATCCGGACAGGACTACAGGGTGAGCAGTTCTTC
TRBJ2-1 | TRBV15 | NA | NA | CATSRDAASLQFF | TGTGCCACCAGCAGAGATGCAGCTAGCCTTCAGTTCTTC